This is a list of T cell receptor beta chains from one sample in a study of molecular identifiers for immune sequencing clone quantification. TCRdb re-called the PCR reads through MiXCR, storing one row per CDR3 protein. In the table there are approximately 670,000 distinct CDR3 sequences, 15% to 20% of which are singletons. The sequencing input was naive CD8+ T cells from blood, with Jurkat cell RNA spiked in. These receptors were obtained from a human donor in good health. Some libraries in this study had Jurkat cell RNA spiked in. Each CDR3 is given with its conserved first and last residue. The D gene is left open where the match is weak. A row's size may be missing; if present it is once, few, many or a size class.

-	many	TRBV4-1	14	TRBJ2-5	TGCGCCAGCAGCCAAGCACAAAACCAAGAGACCCAGTACTTC	CASSQAQNQETQYF
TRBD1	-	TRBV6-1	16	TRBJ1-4	TGTGCCAGCAGTGAGGCCCCCGGGACAGGGGACGAAAAACTGTTTTTT	CASSEAPGTGDEKLFF
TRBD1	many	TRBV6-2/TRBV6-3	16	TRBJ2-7	TGTGCCAGCAAACCCGACGGACAGGGCCTTCGGTACGAGCAGTACTTC	CASKPDGQGLRYEQYF
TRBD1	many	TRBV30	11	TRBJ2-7	TGTGCATGGGGACAGGGAGTTGAGCAGTACTTC	CAWGQGVEQYF
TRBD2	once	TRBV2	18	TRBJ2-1	TGTGCCAGCACCCCCCCGGGACTAGCGGGAGTTAGCGTGTCGGAGCAGTTCTTC	CASTPPGLAGVSVSEQFF
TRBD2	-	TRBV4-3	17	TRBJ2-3	TGCGCCAGCAGCCAAGATCCTAGCGGGGGGGCTTCAGATACGCAGTATTTT	CASSQDPSGGASDTQYF
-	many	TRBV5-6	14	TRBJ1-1	TGTGCCAGCACCCCGGGGACCCTGAACACTGAAGCTTTCTTT	CASTPGTLNTEAFF
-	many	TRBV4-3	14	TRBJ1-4	TGCGCCAGCAGCCAAGGACAGCTTAATGAAAAACTGTTTTTT	CASSQGQLNEKLFF
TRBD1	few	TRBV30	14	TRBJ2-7	TGTGCCTGGAGTGGGCCGGGACAGGGGTACGAGCAGTACTTC	CAWSGPGQGYEQYF
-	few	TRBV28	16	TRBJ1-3	TGTGCCAGCAGACGTGCCGGGACGGTCTCTGGAAACACCATATATTTT	CASRRAGTVSGNTIYF
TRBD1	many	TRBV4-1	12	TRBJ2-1	TGCGCCAGGATGACAGGGAACAATGAGCAGTTCTTC	CARMTGNNEQFF
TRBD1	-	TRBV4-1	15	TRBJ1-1	TGCGCCAGCAGCCAAGATACCAGGGGGGGGACTGAAGCTTTCTTT	CASSQDTRGGTEAFF
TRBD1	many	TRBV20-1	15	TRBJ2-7	TGCAGTGCTACCCAAGGACAGGGGGTCTCCTACGAGCAGTACTTC	CSATQGQGVSYEQYF
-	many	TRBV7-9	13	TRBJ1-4	TGTGCCAGCAGCTTAGACCTGGGCGAAAAACTGTTTTTT	CASSLDLGEKLFF
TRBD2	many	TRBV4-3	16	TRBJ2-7	TGCGCCAGCAGCCAAGATTGGTCTAGCGGGTATAGCGAGCAGTACTTC	CASSQDWSSGYSEQYF
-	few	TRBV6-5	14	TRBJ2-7	TGTGCCAGCAGCCCGGACAGCATGGGCTACGAGCAGTACTTC	CASSPDSMGYEQYF
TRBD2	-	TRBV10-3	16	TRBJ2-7	TGTGCCATCAGTGAGTCTACTAGCGGGAGGCACTACGAGCAGTACTTC	CAISESTSGRHYEQYF
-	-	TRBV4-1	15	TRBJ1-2	TGCGCCAGCAGCCAAGATCTCCCGGCGGACTATGGCTACACCTTC	CASSQDLPADYGYTF
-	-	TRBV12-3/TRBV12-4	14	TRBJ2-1	TGTGCCAGCAGTTTCTATGTGACTAGTAATGAGCAGTTCTTC	CASSFYVTSNEQFF
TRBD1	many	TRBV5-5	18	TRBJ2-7	TGTGCCAGCAGCTTGATTCTCGTGATGGGGACAGGCGCTAATGAGCAGTACTTC	CASSLILVMGTGANEQYF
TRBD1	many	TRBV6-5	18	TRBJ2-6	TGTGCCAGCAGTTACCCACCGACAGGGGCAGGTGGGGCCAACGTCCTGACTTTC	CASSYPPTGAGGANVLTF
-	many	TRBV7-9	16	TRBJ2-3	TGTGCCAGCAGCTCAGCCGAGGGTCGGGGAACAGATACGCAGTATTTT	CASSSAEGRGTDTQYF